A selection of T cell receptor beta chains follows, all from one sample in a study of CD8 T cells in Susac syndrome. TCRdb ran MiXCR on the immunoSEQ multiplex PCR reads and lists one entry per CDR3 protein. The table includes some 180,000 distinct CDR3 sequences, 90% to 95% detected once. Sequenced material: CD4+ T cells from PBMCs. The receptors originated from a human donor with Susac syndrome. The CDR3 runs from the conserved cysteine through the conserved F or W. A D gene is named only where the DNA matches it firmly. For some rows the clone size is stated as once, few or many, or as a class when expanded; others skip it.

clone_size	v_call	j_call	cdr3_length	d_call	cdr3_nt	cdr3_aa
NA	TRBV12-3/TRBV12-4	TRBJ1-4	14	NA	TGTGCCAGCACTTCGGGACGGCTCGATGAAAAACTGTTTTTT	CASTSGRLDEKLFF
NA	TRBV29-1	TRBJ1-2	10	NA	TGCAGCGTTGGAGGGGTTGGCTACACCTTC	CSVGGVGYTF
NA	TRBV5-1	TRBJ2-1	13	NA	TGCGCCAGCAGCATGACAGGCCGGAATGAGCAGTTCTTC	CASSMTGRNEQFF
NA	TRBV28	TRBJ1-2	13	TRBD1	TGTGCCAACCGGGACAGCGTCAGCTATGGCTACACCTTC	CANRDSVSYGYTF
NA	TRBV3-1	TRBJ2-1	13	NA	TGTGCCAGCAGCCAAGATAGCCGGGCCGCGGGGTTCTTC	CASSQDSRAAGFF
NA	TRBV5-1	TRBJ2-4	16	TRBD2	TGCGCCAGCAGCCAGAGACTAGCGGGAGACAAAAACATTCAGTACTTC	CASSQRLAGDKNIQYF
few	TRBV5-4	TRBJ1-5	14	TRBD1	TGTGCCAGCAGCGTAGGGGGCAGCAATCAGCCCCAGCATTTT	CASSVGGSNQPQHF
NA	TRBV6-2/TRBV6-3	TRBJ2-5	15	NA	TGTGCCAGCAGTTACGGGGGTCGTTCGTCAGAGACCCAGTACTTC	CASSYGGRSSETQYF
NA	TRBV7-9	TRBJ2-1	16	TRBD1	TGTGCCAGCAGCTTAAAAACACCGAGACAGGGTCATGAGCAGTTCTTC	CASSLKTPRQGHEQFF
NA	TRBV2	TRBJ2-5	13	NA	TGTGCCAGCTACTTGCGCTTCCAAGAGACCCAGTACTTC	CASYLRFQETQYF
NA	TRBV25-1	TRBJ1-2	13	NA	TGTGCCAGCAGTGAAGACGGAAACTATGGCTACACCTTC	CASSEDGNYGYTF
NA	TRBV12-2	TRBJ2-1	14	NA	TGTGCAAGTCGCTTAGCGCCTAGCGGGAGTGAGCAGTTCTTC	CASRLAPSGSEQFF
few	TRBV7-9	TRBJ1-1	14	NA	TGTGCCAGCAGCTTGGCAGCGGGGGACACTGAAGCTTTCTTT	CASSLAAGDTEAFF
NA	TRBV19	TRBJ2-1	16	TRBD2	TGTGCCAGTAAGACTAGCGGGAGAAGGTCCTACAATGAGCAGTTCTTC	CASKTSGRRSYNEQFF
NA	TRBV4-2	TRBJ1-1	16	NA	TGTGCCAGCAGCCAAGGGTATCAAGAGGGTGGCACTGAAGCTTTCTTT	CASSQGYQEGGTEAFF
once	TRBV10-3	TRBJ2-7	18	TRBD2	TGTGCCATCAGTGAGTTCTGGCTAGCGGGAAAGGAGAGAACTGAGCAGTACTTC	CAISEFWLAGKERTEQYF
NA	TRBV20-1	TRBJ2-1	14	TRBD2	TGCAGTGCTGATAGCGGGCTCGGCTACAATGAGCAGTTCTTC	CSADSGLGYNEQFF
NA	TRBV15	TRBJ2-1	16	NA	TGTGCCACCAGCAGAGATAAGGGTAGCTCCTACAATGAGCAGTTCTTC	CATSRDKGSSYNEQFF
NA	TRBV3-1	TRBJ2-7	13	TRBD2	TGTGCCAGCAGTCTAGCGGTAAAGGGGGAGCAGTACTTC	CASSLAVKGEQYF
NA	TRBV29-1	TRBJ2-7	15	TRBD2	TGCAGCGTCCGGTTTGCGAGCGGGAGCTCCTACGAGCAGTACTTC	CSVRFASGSSYEQYF
NA	TRBV7-9	TRBJ1-1	12	NA	TGTGCCAGCAGCGGTAGAGACACTGAATCTTTCTTT	CASSGRDTESFF
NA	TRBV24-1	TRBJ1-5	16	NA	TGTGCCACCAGTGACCAAAGACAGGTCCTCAATCAGCCCCAGCATTTT	CATSDQRQVLNQPQHF
NA	TRBV27	TRBJ2-5	17	NA	TGTGCCAGCAGTCGAGTCCTTTCCTGGACAGCGCAAGAGACCCAGTACTTC	CASSRVLSWTAQETQYF
NA	TRBV19	TRBJ1-2	18	TRBD1	TGTGCCAGCGGCATTACCGGGACAGGAAAAACCTATAACTATGGCTACACCTTC	CASGITGTGKTYNYGYTF